This T cell receptor (beta chain) was profiled in a study of naive and memory T cell subsets. General study results and limits: Naive repertoires, especially CD8, held a few larger clonotypes, possibly memory cells re-expressing CD45RA. Findings for naive and memory subsets could not be checked against ground truth.

CMV status came from CD4+ IFNgamma after overnight CMV lysate stimulation. This CDR3 comprises 12 residues. Per the germline V gene, CDR1 is MNHEY and CDR2 is SVGEGT. Trimming pared 2 bases from V and 5 bases from J, leaving 6 bases between. This clonotype has more than one count but fewer than ten. No antigen is known for it. Two oligonucleotides, mixed equimolar, formed the beta constant-region primer covering TRBC1 and TRBC2. The ligated cDNA underwent four PCR rounds using SP2 and nested alpha and beta constant-region primers. TCRdb called the UMI-ligation and nested PCR reads again in MiXCR, with one record for every CDR3 protein. This sample carries fewer than 150,000 distinct CDR3 sequences, about 20% of them seen once, and the ten largest clones take around 0.63%.

The source is a human donor in good health. Sequenced: naive CD8+ T cells from blood. The chain carries TRBV6-2 or TRBV6-3 and TRBJ2-5; no reliable D call. CDR3 protein: CASSYPVETQYF. In DNA form, the CDR3 reads TGTGCCAGCAGTTACCCTGTCGAGACCCAGTACTTC.